This T cell receptor beta chain was documented in a study of T cell responses to AZD1222 COVID-19 vaccine. Comments on this clone: Its antigen is undetermined.

Overall study findings and caveats: Unmutated regions of variants are reportedly targeted by nearly half of spike-specific TCRs. Following two doses of AZD1222, Spike-specific TCR breadth and depth rose. Females made up more of the donors, who were largely white British, and clonal diversity may have come out too low.

Method: immunoSEQ multiplex PCR; TCRdb's copy keeps in-frame clones and lacks some. The sample has about 120,000 clones, about 90% seen once; the top ten hold 14%. This specimen was peripheral blood, taken on day 0 of AZD1222 vaccination. This TCR was sampled from an adult in good health.

The CDR3 DNA is TGTGCCAGCAGCTTAGGGGGCGGCGGGGAGCTGTTTTTT. It yields the protein CASSLGGGGELFF. This chain joins TRBV11-2 and TRBJ2-2, with D maybe TRBD1 (5 bases). Between the trimmed V and J ends, which lost 1 base and 7 bases, there was a span of 7 bases. The CDR3 sequence is 13 residues long. The germline V gene encodes CDR1 SGHAT and CDR2 FQNNGV.